This T cell receptor beta chain comes out of a study of blood T cell repertoires in COVID-19. Overall study: Specimens from acute and convalescent COVID-19 originated in the United States, Italy and Spain. The cDNA or gDNA used as material had been derived from T cells, B-cell-depleted T cells, or PBMCs.

CDR3 length equals 16 residues. V lost 7 bases and J lost 0; bases outside the gene matches: 8. CDR1 LGHDT and CDR2 YNNKEL come from the germline V gene (reference sequence). Original processing methods: From reference gene primer amplification, estimates of nucleated cell counts were derived. TCRdb's copy holds only in-frame clones and misses some; the assay was immunoSEQ multiplex PCR. V, J and clone size derive from that table, while D and trimming were established from the DNA sequence. Among about 10,000 clones listed, 80% to 90% were seen once. Sequenced material: peripheral blood. This TCR was recovered from a human donor in a cohort sampled during active COVID-19. J is TRBJ2-2 and V is TRBV3-1 (or the pseudogene TRBV3-2); 7 nucleotides match TRBD2. The CDR3 DNA reads as TGTGCCAGCAACCCTCGCGGGGGAGCGAACACCGGGGAGCTGTTTTTT. The encoded protein is CASNPRGGANTGELFF.